Presented here are 5 T cell receptor beta chains from one specimen sequenced in a study of kidney transplant recipient with SARS-CoV-2 infection (dated by TCRdb to the early 2020s). The sequencer listed for this sample is Illumina MiSeq. The public reads were quality trimmed at Q25 with fastp and then assembled into clones with MiXCR by TCRdb, keeping productive beta chains. Every entry covers one CDR3 protein and lists the most common genes and DNA from its rows. Across this sample there are 200,000 to 250,000 distinct CDR3 sequences, with around 30% seen only once. The leading ten clones occupy nearly 7.5% of the sample. The time point label on this specimen signifies: pre-pandemic baseline sample and day 111 after first positive SARS-CoV-2 test. The source was a blood sample, collected at baseline and on day 111 from a kidney transplant recipient. The origin of the receptors is a young adult male patient who had COVID-19 and was a kidney transplant recipient. It is possible that, after a transplant, some T cells come from the graft donor.

This clonotype was observed many times. The CDR3 nucleotides are TGTGCCAGCAGTTTATTTGCGGGAGGGGACACAGATACGCAGTATTTT. As protein: CASSLFAGGDTDTQYF. The V call is TRBV28, the J call TRBJ2-3; the match to TRBD2 covers 9 bases. Losses at the gene ends were 1 base for V and 2 bases for J; bases not matched to a gene: 4. CDR1 is MDHEN and CDR2 is SYDVKM in the germline V gene. CDR3 length: 16 amino acids.

In regard to this clonotype: This clone may be a read error of a much larger clone one base away. This chain joins TRBV24-1 and TRBJ1-2; D gene unclear. Germline V gives CDR1 KGHDR, CDR2 SFDVKD. CDR3 length: 17 residues. Written as DNA, the CDR3 is TGTGCCACCAGTCTGCCATATAGTACCAGAAAGACCTATGACTACACCTTC. Protein: CATSLPYSTRKTYDYTF.

In the case of this clonotype: This may be a read error: a much more frequent sequence differs by one nucleotide. This chain joins TRBV15 and TRBJ1-2; no clear D gene. CDR1 and CDR2 from the germline V gene are LNHNV and YYDKDF (reference sequence). The V gene lost 5 bases and the J gene lost 4 bases, with 23 bases spanning the gap. The CDR3 sequence is 17 residues long. CDR3 in amino acids: CATSEYRRCGKTYGYTF. Written as DNA, the CDR3 is TGTGCCACCAGCGAGTATAGAAGGTGTGGAAAGACCTATGGCTACACCTTC.

This clonotype has a count of ten or more. The chain uses TRBV27 and TRBJ1-1; D call uncertain. Looked up from germline, CDR1 is MNHEY and CDR2 is SMNVEV (reference sequence). The CDR3 runs 14 residues. V was pared by 1 base and J by 5 bases, with 11 bases between. Here the CDR3 reads CASSLFVGRTEAFF. The CDR3 region has the DNA TGTGCCAGCAGTTTATTTGTAGGGAGGACTGAAGCTTTCTTT.

As concerns this clonotype: An end of the junction does not agree with germline; a read error may underlie this. J is TRBJ1-2 and V is TRBV10-1; D remains ambiguous. CDR3 length equals 17 residues. CDR1 is WNHNN and CDR2 is SYGVQD in the germline V gene (reference sequence). The DNA for the CDR3 is TGCGCCAGCAGTAATTTCGGAAGATCGCGAAAGACCTATGGCTACGCCTTC. Translated: CASSNFGRSRKTYGYAF.